This T cell receptor beta chain was found in a study of blood T cell repertoires in COVID-19. Trimming stripped 3 bases from V and 4 bases from J, with 11 bases between. CDR3 length equals 13 residues. CDR1 is SGDLS, CDR2 YYNGEE, per germline. TCRdb's table, derived via immunoSEQ multiplex PCR, lists solely in-frame clones and lacks some. The sample contains approximately 100,000 clones, about 78% of which appear only once. The chain is built from TRBV9 and TRBJ2-7; tentative D call: TRBD2 (5 bases). Specimen: peripheral blood. This clonotype was obtained from a human donor in a cohort sampled during active or convalescent COVID-19. The CDR3 DNA is TGTGCCAGCAGCGCCGCGGGCGGGTACGAGCAGTACTTC. Translating it yields CASSAAGGYEQYF.